This T cell receptor (beta chain) originates from a study of memory CD4+ T cells and cytomegalovirus serostatus. V lost 7 bases to trimming and J lost 0 bases, with 13 bases between them. Germline assignment: CDR1 LNHDA and CDR2 SQIVND (reference sequence). The CDR3 sequence is 14 residues long. About this clone: Its antigen is unidentified.

The sort gate was single viable CD3+CD4+CD8-CD45RO+ cells for memory CD4+ T cells. Sequencing was performed with immunoSEQ multiplex PCR; in TCRdb, only in-frame clones are kept and a portion is missing. The table has 40,000 to 50,000 clones, approximately 78% seen once; the top ten hold more than 0.75%. Findings and limits, study-wide: Suggested: most of the CMV-linked TCR signature lies in CD4+ memory cells. A US-trained random forest predicted CMV serostatus with median AUC around 0.9. Of 150 to 200 reported CMV TCRbeta sequences, under 70 were found in memory CD4+ repertoires.

This clonotype was obtained from an adult in good health and CMV-seronegative. Sequencing input: memory CD4+ T cells from blood. This rearrangement joins TRBV19 to TRBJ2-7; D gene uncertain. Here the CDR3 DNA reads TGTGCCAGTATGGCGACCGGTAGCTCCTACGAGCAGTACTTC. Translation gives CASMATGSSYEQYF.